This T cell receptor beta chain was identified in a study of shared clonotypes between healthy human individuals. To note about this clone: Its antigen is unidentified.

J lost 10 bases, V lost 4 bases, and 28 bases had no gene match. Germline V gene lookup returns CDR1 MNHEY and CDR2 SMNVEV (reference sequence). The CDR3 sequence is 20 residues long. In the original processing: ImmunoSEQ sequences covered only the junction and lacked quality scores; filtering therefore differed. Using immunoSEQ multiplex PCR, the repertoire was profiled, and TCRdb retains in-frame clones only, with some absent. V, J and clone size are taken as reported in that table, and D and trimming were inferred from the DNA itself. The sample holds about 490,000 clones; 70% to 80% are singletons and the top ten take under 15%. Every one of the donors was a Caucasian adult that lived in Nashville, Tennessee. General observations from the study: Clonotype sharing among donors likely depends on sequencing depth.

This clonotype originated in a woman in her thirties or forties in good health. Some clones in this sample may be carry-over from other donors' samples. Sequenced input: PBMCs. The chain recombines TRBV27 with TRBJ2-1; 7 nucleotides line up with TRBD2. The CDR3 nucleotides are TGTGCCAGCAGTTCTGACGACCCCCCCACGGAGATCGGGAGGTATAGGGAGCAGTTCTTC. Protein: CASSSDDPPTEIGRYREQFF.